Each of the 27 T cell receptor beta chains below was sequenced from the same sample in a study of human T cells and chemical hapten exposure (dated by TCRdb to the early 2020s). What this sample's time point label stands for: healthy volunteer bleed at 6 weeks. Total RNA was isolated from unfractionated whole blood collected in Tempus Blood RNA tubes. Libraries were built with RACE. TCRdb lists the instrument as NextSeq 500. Using fastp trimming at Q25 and MiXCR clonotype assembly, TCRdb reanalyzed the public sequencing data and kept in-frame beta chains. Each CDR3 protein appears once, grouped with its most common genes and DNA. Across this sample there are approximately 59,000 distinct CDR3 sequences, with around 6.1% seen only once. In total, the top ten clones hold 3% to 3.5% of the sample. Input material: whole blood. The receptor set was obtained from a female donor in good health. Some clones in this sample may be carry-over from other donors' samples.

This clonotype has just a few counts. The V call is TRBV5-4, the J call TRBJ2-3, with D possibly called TRBD1 or TRBD2 (5 bases each). This CDR3 contains 17 residues. V was shortened by 5 bases and J by 1 base, with 20 bases between the two germline ends. The germline V gene encodes CDR1 SGHNT and CDR2 YYREEE (reference sequence). Written as DNA, the CDR3 is TGTGCCAGCAGGCGAGGTTTTGCAGGGAGAGGCACAGATACGCAGTATTTT. Its translation: CASRRGFAGRGTDTQYF.

Many counts were recorded for this clonotype. The rearrangement joins TRBV20-1 to TRBJ2-1; D uncertain. Trimming removed 0 bases at V and 8 bases at J, with 14 bases between. Germline V gene lookup returns CDR1 DFQATT and CDR2 SNEGSKA (reference sequence). The CDR3 is 14 residues long. DNA of the CDR3: TGCAGTGCTAGAGAGGGCCCCGAGGTAGATGAGCAGTTCTTC. This gives the protein CSAREGPEVDEQFF.

The chain combines TRBV28 with TRBJ1-6, with 7 bases fitting TRBD1. This CDR3 has 15 amino acids. Germline loops: CDR1 MDHEN, CDR2 SYDVKM. With V trimmed by 6 bases and J by 7 bases, 9 bases remained unmatched. CDR3 loop: CASRSRTGLNSPLHF. The CDR3 bases are TGTGCCAGCAGATCACGGACAGGATTAAATTCACCCCTCCACTTT.

The chain couples TRBV2 to TRBJ2-4; 12 nucleotides agree with TRBD2. This CDR3 is 17 amino acids long. Trimming cost V 3 bases and J 1 base; bases outside gene matches: 4. Germline V CDR1 and CDR2: SNHLY, FYNNEI. CDR3 nucleotides: TGTGCCAGCAGTGAGACTAGCGGGAGCAGGGCCAAAAACATTCAGTACTTC. Translation gives CASSETSGSRAKNIQYF.

This chain links TRBV6-1 with TRBJ2-7; D unresolved. Germline V gives CDR1 MNHNS, CDR2 SASEGT. The CDR3 runs 13 residues. V gave up 3 bases and J gave up 4 bases, with 10 bases separating them. The CDR3 reads CASSERPSYEQYF. CDR3 DNA sequence: TGTGCCAGCAGTGAGAGGCCCAGTTACGAGCAGTACTTC.

This clonotype has a handful of counts. J is TRBJ2-6 and V is TRBV28; D gene unclear. Per germline, CDR1 MDHEN and CDR2 SYDVKM. V was clipped by 6 bases and J by 2 bases, with 5 bases between them. CDR3 size: 13 residues. The CDR3 sequence: CASRRPGANVLTF. The CDR3 nucleotides are TGTGCCAGCAGGCGTCCTGGGGCCAACGTCCTGACTTTC.

The gene calls are TRBV29-1 and TRBJ1-1; 7 bases match TRBD1. CDR1 and CDR2 from the germline V gene are SQVTM and ANQGSEA. V lost 4 bases and J lost 3; bases outside the gene matches: 5. This CDR3 is built from 13 residues. DNA for the CDR3: TGCAGCGTTGGTCAGGGGGTCTACACTGAAGCTTTCTTT. Protein sequence: CSVGQGVYTEAFF.

This clonotype was counted ten times or more. The rearrangement uses TRBV7-2 and TRBJ2-3, with D possibly TRBD1 on 5 matching bases. The CDR3 contains 14 residues. V was clipped by 5 bases and J by 2 bases, with 11 bases between them. Germline values: CDR1 SGHTA, CDR2 FQGNSA. CDR3 bases: TGTGCCAGCAGCCTCCAGGGCTTCACAGATACGCAGTATTTT. Encoded protein: CASSLQGFTDTQYF.

This clonotype was seen repeatedly, ten times or more. V usage is TRBV20-1 and J usage is TRBJ1-6, with D maybe TRBD1 (5 bases). Germline V lookup: CDR1 DFQATT, CDR2 SNEGSKA (reference sequence). There are 15 residues in the CDR3. The ends were cut back, 1 base at V and 6 bases at J, with 13 bases in the middle. For the CDR3, the DNA is TGCAGTGCTAGAGGCATGGGGACCGTTAATTCACCCCTCCACTTT. This sequence encodes CSARGMGTVNSPLHF.

The table lists this clonotype with many counts. The chain carries TRBV24-1 and TRBJ2-3; 8 nucleotides match TRBD2. V shed 5 bases and J 2 bases; nucleotides not matched to a gene: 2. The CDR3 runs to 14 residues. Germline V gene lookup returns CDR1 KGHDR and CDR2 SFDVKD. CDR3 nucleotide sequence: TGTGCCACCAGTGGAGGACTAGCCACAGATACGCAGTATTTT. This encodes CATSGGLATDTQYF.

Only a few counts were recorded for this clonotype. J is TRBJ1-1 and V is TRBV4-2, with no clear D. The CDR3 has 14 amino acids. Germline loops: CDR1 LGHNA, CDR2 YNFKEQ. V was clipped by 5 bases and J by 2 bases, with 12 bases between them. CDR3 coding DNA: TGTGCCAGCAGCGGTAACGGCTATAACACTGAAGCTTTCTTT. Translating gives CASSGNGYNTEAFF.

There are many counts of this clonotype. The chain couples TRBV10-3 to TRBJ2-1; TRBD2 matches 11 bases. Per the germline V gene, CDR1 is ENHRY and CDR2 is SYGVKD. The CDR3 covers 15 residues. V shed 6 bases and J 5 bases; nucleotides not matched to a gene: 6. CDR3 bases: TGTGCCATCAGGATAGGACTAGCGGGTCACAATGAGCAGTTCTTC. Encoded protein: CAIRIGLAGHNEQFF.

On this clonotype itself: This could be a read error, since a much larger clone is one nucleotide away. The chain couples TRBV29-1 to TRBJ2-1; 9 bases align to TRBD1. This CDR3 contains 14 residues. J lost 5 bases, V lost 6 bases, and 8 bases had no gene match. Germline-derived CDR1 and CDR2 are SQVTM and ANQGSEA. The CDR3 DNA reads TGCAGCGTCTACGGGACAGGGCTTAACAATGAGCAGTTCTTC. This gives the protein CSVYGTGLNNEQFF.

Ten or more counts support this clonotype. The chain is built from TRBV28 and TRBJ2-4; possibly TRBD2 for D (6 bases). The V gene's germline CDR1 is MDHEN and CDR2 SYDVKM. The CDR3 covers 20 residues. Between the trimmed V and J ends, which lost 2 bases and 0 bases, there was a span of 23 bases. CDR3 amino acids: CASSLIIRGRGFLAKNIQYF. The CDR3, as DNA: TGTGCCAGCAGTTTAATTATCCGGGGGAGAGGGTTCTTAGCCAAAAACATTCAGTACTTC.

The chain links TRBV6-1 to TRBJ1-1, with TRBD1 identical over 9 bases. The CDR3 loop spans 14 amino acids. Germline CDR1 and CDR2: MNHNS and SASEGT. The V and J ends lost 3 bases and 4 bases, in that order; junction bases with no gene match: 3. This chain's CDR3 is CASSDGQGSTEAFF. CDR3 coding DNA: TGTGCCAGCAGTGATGGACAGGGGAGCACTGAAGCTTTCTTT.

There are many counts of this clonotype. This rearrangement joins TRBV12-3 or TRBV12-4 to TRBJ2-3; 9 bases are shared with TRBD2. J was trimmed by 5 bases and V by 5 bases; bases with no gene match: 5. The CDR3 has 14 amino acids. CDR3 DNA sequence: TGTGCCAGCAGTCATAGCGGGAGTAGAGATACGCAGTATTTT. Its translation is CASSHSGSRDTQYF.

This clonotype was seen many times. CDR3 sequence (DNA): TGTGCCAGCAGTTTAGACGGCATTTACGGAAACACCATATATTTT. Residues: CASSLDGIYGNTIYF. This chain links TRBV6-6 with TRBJ1-3, with D uncertain. Germline lookup yields CDR1 MNHNY and CDR2 SVGAGI (reference sequence). Trimming left V 4 bases short and J 4 bases short, with 14 bases between. The length of the CDR3 is 15 residues.

This clonotype occurred many times. V is TRBV7-7 and J is TRBJ2-3, with D possibly being TRBD2 (7 bases). The CDR3 spans 13 residues. V shed 6 bases and J shed 4 bases, with 11 bases lying between them. Germline CDR1 SSHAT, CDR2 FNYEAQ (reference sequence). CDR3 in DNA: TGTGCCAGCAGTCGAGGGGGGGCAGATACGCAGTATTTT. Translated: CASSRGGADTQYF.

This clonotype was seen only a few times. This sequence joins TRBV29-1 and TRBJ2-1, with D hard to call. Germline CDR1 and CDR2: SQVTM and ANQGSEA. The germline V and J ends were trimmed by 6 bases and 0 bases, with 6 bases remaining between them. This CDR3 contains 12 residues. The CDR3 spells CSVRSSYNEQFF. The CDR3 nucleotides are TGCAGCGTCAGAAGCTCCTACAATGAGCAGTTCTTC.

In this sample, this clonotype turned up many times. This chain uses TRBV20-1 with TRBJ1-1; D gene unclear. Germline-derived CDR1 and CDR2 are DFQATT and SNEGSKA (reference sequence). The CDR3 contains 14 residues. V shed 1 base and J shed 1 base, with 10 bases lying between them. CDR3 nucleotide sequence: TGCAGTGCTAGAGGGTTGACGGAGAACACTGAAGCTTTCTTT. Translation gives CSARGLTENTEAFF.

This clonotype was picked up many times. The gene calls are TRBV2 and TRBJ2-1, with no clear D. Trimming stripped 5 bases from V and 8 bases from J, with 7 bases between. The CDR3 extends over 11 amino acids. The V gene's germline CDR1 is SNHLY and CDR2 FYNNEI. The CDR3 DNA is TGTGCCAGCAGTCCTGAGGATGAGCAGTTCTTC. It encodes CASSPEDEQFF.

Many counts were recorded for this clonotype. The V and J genes are TRBV7-7 and TRBJ2-2, with 10 bases that match TRBD2. Unmatched junction bases numbered 8, after V lost 5 bases and J lost 5 bases. The CDR3 contains 16 residues. In germline, CDR1 is SSHAT, CDR2 FNYEAQ (reference sequence). CDR3 coding DNA: TGTGCCAGCAGCCCCGAAGCGGGAGGGCCGACCGGGGAGCTGTTTTTT. It codes for CASSPEAGGPTGELFF.

The V call is TRBV14, the J call TRBJ2-3; D is perhaps TRBD1 (5 bases). Trimming shortened V by 4 bases and J by 4 bases, and 12 bases separated the two germline ends. Germline V gives CDR1 SGHDN, CDR2 FVKESK. The CDR3 has 14 amino acids. The CDR3 DNA sequence: TGTGCCAGCAGCCTCAGGGTATCCTCAGATACGCAGTATTTT. Its protein product is CASSLRVSSDTQYF.

The genes are TRBV6-1 and TRBJ2-1; TRBD1 aligns across 12 bases. J gave up 9 bases and V 5 bases, and 5 bases lay outside the gene matches. The CDR3 length is 14 residues. Looked up from germline, CDR1 is MNHNS and CDR2 is SASEGT. The CDR3 DNA reads TGTGCCAGCAGTAGGGACAGGGGGCAGGTTGAGCAGTTCTTC. Its protein product is CASSRDRGQVEQFF.

This clonotype was picked up a small number of times. This chain joins TRBV25-1 and TRBJ2-4; 7 nucleotides agree with TRBD1. With V trimmed by 10 bases and J by 2 bases, 5 bases remained unmatched. CDR1 is MGHDK and CDR2 is SYGVNS in the germline V gene. This CDR3 contains 13 residues. DNA for the CDR3: TGTGCCACTCGACAGGGCTCCAAAAACATTCAGTACTTC. Translated: CATRQGSKNIQYF.

The chain carries TRBV6-5 and TRBJ1-1; possibly TRBD1 for D (5 bases). Germline CDR1 and CDR2: MNHEY and SVGAGI. V lost 7 bases and J lost 1, with 10 bases in between. CDR3 length equals 13 residues. The chain's CDR3 is CASMGRANTEAFF. The CDR3 DNA reads as TGTGCCAGCATGGGCAGGGCGAACACTGAAGCTTTCTTT.

The gene calls are TRBV27 and TRBJ2-5, with D perhaps TRBD2 (5 bases). The CDR3 sequence is 14 residues long. V was clipped by 5 bases and J by 5 bases, with 15 bases between them. Germline assignment: CDR1 MNHEY and CDR2 SMNVEV (reference sequence). The CDR3 bases are TGTGCCAGCAGTCCTCGGACTGCGCAGGAGACCCAGTACTTC. It is translated as CASSPRTAQETQYF.